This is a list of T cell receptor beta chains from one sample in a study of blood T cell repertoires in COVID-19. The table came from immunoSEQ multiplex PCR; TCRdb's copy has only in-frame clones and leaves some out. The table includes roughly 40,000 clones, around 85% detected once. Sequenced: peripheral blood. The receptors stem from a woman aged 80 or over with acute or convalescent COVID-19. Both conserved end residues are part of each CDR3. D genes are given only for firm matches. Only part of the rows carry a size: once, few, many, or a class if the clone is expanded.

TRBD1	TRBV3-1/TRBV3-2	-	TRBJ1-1	CASSQAQGVTEAFF	TGTGCCAGCAGCCAAGCCCAGGGGGTCACTGAAGCTTTCTTT
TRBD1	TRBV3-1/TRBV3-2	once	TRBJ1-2	CASSHGDRAGRYTF	TGTGCCAGCAGCCATGGCGACAGGGCGGGACGCTACACCTTC
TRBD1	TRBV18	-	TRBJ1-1	CASSRQGNTEAFF	TGTGCCAGCTCCCGACAGGGGAACACTGAAGCTTTCTTT
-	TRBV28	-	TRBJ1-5	CASSPLGQGLNQPQHF	TGTGCCAGCAGTCCCCTAGGGCAGGGGTTAAATCAGCCCCAGCATTTT
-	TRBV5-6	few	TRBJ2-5	CASSGPGMGETQYF	TGTGCCAGCAGCGGACCGGGGATGGGAGAGACCCAGTACTTC
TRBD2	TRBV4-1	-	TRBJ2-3	CASSQAFTSGYTQYF	TGCGCCAGCAGCCAAGCCTTCACTAGCGGATATACGCAGTATTTT
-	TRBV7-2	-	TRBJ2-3	CASSSSLTGDTQYF	TGTGCCAGCAGCTCATCGCTAACCGGAGATACGCAGTATTTT
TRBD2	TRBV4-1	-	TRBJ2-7	CASSLWAGLAGDSYEQYF	TGCGCCAGCAGCCTCTGGGCGGGACTAGCGGGGGATTCCTACGAGCAGTACTTC
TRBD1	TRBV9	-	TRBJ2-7	CASSISTGTGAYEQYF	TGTGCCAGCAGCATTTCTACCGGGACAGGGGCCTACGAGCAGTACTTC
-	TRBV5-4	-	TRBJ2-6	CASSFSSGANVLTF	TGTGCCAGCAGCTTCAGCTCTGGGGCCAACGTCCTGACTTTC
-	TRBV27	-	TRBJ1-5	CASSSGRTTRQPQHF	TGTGCCAGCAGCTCCGGGAGGACAACGCGTCAGCCCCAGCATTTT
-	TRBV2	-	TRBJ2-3	CASSDAGWSTGDTQYF	TGTGCCAGCAGTGATGCGGGGTGGAGCACGGGGGATACGCAGTATTTT
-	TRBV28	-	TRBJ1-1	CASSLYGYGVNTEAFF	TGTGCCAGCAGTTTATATGGGTACGGAGTGAACACTGAAGCTTTCTTT
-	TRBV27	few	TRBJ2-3	CASSLNSFSTDTQYF	TGTGCCAGCAGTTTAAACTCCTTCTCCACAGATACGCAGTATTTT
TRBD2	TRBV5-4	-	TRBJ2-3	CASSSHGLASTDTQYF	TGTGCCAGCAGCTCGCATGGACTAGCTTCCACAGATACGCAGTATTTT
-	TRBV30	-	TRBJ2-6	CAWSLSGANVLTF	TGTGCCTGGTCCCTCTCTGGGGCCAACGTCCTGACTTTC
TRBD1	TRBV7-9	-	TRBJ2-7	CASSPGTGVSEQYF	TGTGCCAGCAGCCCTGGGACAGGGGTGAGCGAGCAGTACTTC
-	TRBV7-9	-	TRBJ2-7	CASSPQGLPREQYF	TGTGCCAGCAGCCCTCAGGGACTGCCTAGGGAGCAGTACTTC
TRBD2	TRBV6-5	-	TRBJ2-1	CASSSPGLAGGNEQFF	TGTGCCAGCAGTTCGCCGGGACTAGCGGGGGGAAATGAGCAGTTCTTC
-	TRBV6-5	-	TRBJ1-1	CASRTGVFTEAFF	TGTGCCAGCCGGACGGGGGTCTTCACTGAAGCTTTCTTT
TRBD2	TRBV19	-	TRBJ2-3	CASRDYLAGVTDTQYF	TGTGCCAGTAGAGACTACTTAGCGGGAGTGACAGATACGCAGTATTTT
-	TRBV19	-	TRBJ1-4	CASSRNPAAGEKLFF	TGTGCCAGTAGTCGAAACCCCGCCGCGGGGGAAAAACTGTTTTTT
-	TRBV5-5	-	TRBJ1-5	CASSFRVGQPQHF	TGTGCCAGCAGCTTCAGGGTGGGTCAGCCCCAGCATTTT
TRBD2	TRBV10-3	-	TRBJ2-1	CASGLEMDEQFF	TGTGCCTCGGGACTAGAGATGGATGAGCAGTTCTTC
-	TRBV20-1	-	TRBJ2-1	CSARLGNEQFF	TGCAGTGCTCGACTCGGCAATGAGCAGTTCTTC
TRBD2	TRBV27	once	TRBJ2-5	CASSPRPRGLAGGGSQETQYF	TGTGCCAGCAGCCCTCGACCCCGGGGGCTAGCGGGAGGAGGGTCCCAAGAGACCCAGTACTTC
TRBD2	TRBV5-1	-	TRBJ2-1	CASSLVASGTYNEQFF	TGCGCCAGCAGCTTGGTTGCTAGCGGGACCTACAATGAGCAGTTCTTC
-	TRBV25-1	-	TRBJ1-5	CASSESGIQNQPQHF	TGTGCCAGCAGTGAATCGGGGATTCAGAATCAGCCCCAGCATTTT
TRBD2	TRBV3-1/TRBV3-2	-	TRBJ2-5	CASSRAGYEETQYF	TGTGCCAGCAGCCGAGCGGGATACGAAGAGACCCAGTACTTC
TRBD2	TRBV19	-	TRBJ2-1	CASRQAGNNEQFF	TGTGCCAGTAGGCAAGCGGGGAACAATGAGCAGTTCTTC
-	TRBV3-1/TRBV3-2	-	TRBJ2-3	CASSQVGGKAADTQYF	TGTGCCAGCAGCCAAGTGGGCGGGAAGGCCGCAGATACGCAGTATTTT
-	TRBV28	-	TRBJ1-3	CASSLGGASGNTIYF	TGTGCCAGCAGTTTAGGCGGAGCCTCTGGAAACACCATATATTTT
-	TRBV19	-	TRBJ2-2	CASSLGTSVLGELFF	TGTGCCAGTAGTCTAGGAACCTCGGTCCTCGGGGAGCTGTTTTTT
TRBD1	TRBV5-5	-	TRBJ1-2	CASSRDSDNYGYTF	TGTGCCAGCAGCCGGGACAGCGATAATTATGGCTACACCTTC
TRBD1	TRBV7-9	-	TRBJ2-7	CASSLVGGTGGYEQYF	TGTGCCAGCAGCTTAGTAGGTGGGACAGGGGGCTACGAGCAGTACTTC
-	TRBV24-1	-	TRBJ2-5	CATSDTGQPWETQYF	TGTGCCACCAGTGATACCGGACAGCCTTGGGAGACCCAGTACTTC
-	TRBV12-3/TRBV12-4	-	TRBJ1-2	CASSTVPKGGYTF	TGTGCCAGCAGTACAGTGCCTAAAGGTGGCTACACCTTC
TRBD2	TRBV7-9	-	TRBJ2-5	CASSLMGTSGGETQYF	TGTGCCAGCAGCTTAATGGGGACTAGCGGGGGAGAGACCCAGTACTTC
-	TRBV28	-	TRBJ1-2	CASRQPPNYGYTF	TGTGCCAGCAGACAACCGCCTAACTATGGCTACACCTTC
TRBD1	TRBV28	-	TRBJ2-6	CASSLRTGTPGANVLTF	TGTGCCAGCAGTTTACGGACAGGGACCCCTGGGGCCAACGTCCTGACTTTC
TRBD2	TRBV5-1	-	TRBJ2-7	CASSLTSAGGSNEQYF	TGCGCCAGCAGCTTGACGTCGGCGGGAGGGAGCAACGAGCAGTACTTC
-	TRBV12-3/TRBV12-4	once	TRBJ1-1	CASIWASEAFF	TGTGCCAGCATCTGGGCATCCGAAGCTTTCTTT
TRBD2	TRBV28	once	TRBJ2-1	CASSTSGSWHEQFF	TGTGCCAGCAGCACTAGCGGGAGTTGGCACGAGCAGTTCTTC